This T cell receptor beta chain was sequenced during a study of response to subunit inactivated influenza vaccine. Study results and limitations: Authors suggested each seasonal influenza vaccination recruits few new T cells.

TCRdb re-derived calls from the RT-PCR reads in MiXCR, one entry per CDR3 protein. The sample lists hundreds of thousands of distinct CDR3 sequences, less than 20% occurring once. V was clipped by 7 bases and J by 5 bases; unmatched bases: 12. The CDR3 extends over 15 amino acids. The germline gives CDR1 SGHRS, CDR2 YFSETQ. This clonotype was counted at least ten times. The antigen is not known. Sequenced material: PBMCs from blood, taken 11 to 12 days after vaccination. The receptor comes from a man aged 50 or older who received an inactivated influenza vaccine. V usage is TRBV5-1 and J usage is TRBJ2-5; 9 nucleotides align to TRBD1. The CDR3 region has the DNA TGCGCCAGCGCCTTTACAGGGGGCGTGGGGGAGACCCAGTACTTC. Its translation: CASAFTGGVGETQYF.